This T cell receptor (beta chain) was sequenced in a study of CD8 T cells in ankylosing spondylitis. Findings and caveats of the study: Relatively scarce in peripheral blood, disease-linked clones were CD8+. Apparently characteristic of ankylosing spondylitis blood was a TCR beta motif (about 8 highly homologous variants).

TCRdb reprocessed the 5' RACE reads via MiXCR and lists one record per CDR3 protein. The data show about 840,000 distinct CDR3 sequences, approximately 12% seen once. Trimming took 5 bases from V and 7 from J, leaving 12 bases between them. This CDR3 is 12 amino acids long. Germline V gives CDR1 DFQATT, CDR2 SNEGSKA (reference sequence). Only a few counts were recorded for this clonotype. Antigen specificity is unknown. The sequenced material came from blood, either unsorted or a sorted T cell fraction (not recorded which). The rearrangement links TRBV20-1 to TRBJ2-1; no firm D call. This sequence was found in a male donor with ankylosing spondylitis. The CDR3 DNA follows: TGCAGTGCTTCCTCGCTAGAAAATGAGCAGTTCTTC. Amino acid sequence: CSASSLENEQFF.